This TCR beta chain comes out of a study of blood T cell repertoires in COVID-19. Background on the study: Donors in the United States, Italy and Spain gave samples during acute or convalescent COVID-19.

Per the original methods: Cell counts per sample came from amplifying reference gene primers. Sequenced by immunoSEQ multiplex PCR; TCRdb stores in-frame clones only, minus some. The DNA was the basis for D and trimming; V, J and clone size are from that table. Of 150,000 to 200,000 clones listed, under 90% are singletons. Trimming pared 5 bases from V and 4 bases from J, leaving 14 bases between. The CDR3 consists of 15 residues. Germline CDR1 reads SEHNR; CDR2 reads FQNEAQ (reference sequence). Material: peripheral blood. This chain links TRBV7-9 with TRBJ2-2, with D perhaps TRBD1 (6 bases). This clonotype was sampled from a human donor in a cohort sampled during active COVID-19. CDR3 in DNA: TGTGCCAGCAGCCCTCGCTGGGACACCACCGGGGAGCTGTTTTTT. It codes for CASSPRWDTTGELFF.